Following are 28 T cell receptor beta chains from one sample sequenced in a study of T cells expressing NK-cell markers. TCRdb reprocessed the 5' RACE reads, keeping one entry per CDR3 protein, no DNA. Recorded here are 200,000 to 300,000 distinct CDR3 sequences; the top ten clones represent 0.39%. The sequenced sample consisted of blood T cells: a sorted CD56 or NKG2C T cell subset, CD4+ or CD8+ T cells, or bulk PBMC T cells (not recorded which). These receptors all stem from a man between 18 and 35 years old in good health.

The chain recombines TRBV12-3 or TRBV12-4 with TRBJ1-6; TCRdb reports TRBD1, a call that lacks DNA to check it against. The CDR3 spans 14 residues. This CDR3 reads CASSPGREDSPLHF.

The J gene is TRBJ2-1, the V gene TRBV20-1; TCRdb indicates TRBD2, and absent DNA this call remains unverified. There are 14 residues in the CDR3. Germline V lookup: CDR1 DFQATT, CDR2 SNEGSKA (reference sequence). The CDR3 is CSAPRLAGANEQFF.

The genes are TRBV5-6 and TRBJ2-5; with no DNA, the TCRdb D assignment of TRBD1 cannot be verified. Germline values: CDR1 SGHDT, CDR2 YYEEEE. CDR3 size: 15 residues. The CDR3 here is CASSADRGLQETQYF. Filled out from reference TRBV5-6 and TRBJ2-5, the complete variable domain reads DAGVTQSPTHLIKTRGQQVTLRCSPKSGHDTVSWYQQALGQGPQFIFQYYEEEERQRGNFPDRFSGHQFPNYSSELNVNALLLGDSALYLCASSADRGLQETQYFGPGTRLLVL.

This chain links TRBV20-1 with TRBJ2-1; TCRdb's D gene call, TRBD1, goes unchecked for lack of DNA. Germline V gene sequence: CDR1 DFQATT, CDR2 SNEGSKA (reference sequence). This CDR3 is built from 19 residues. CDR3 in amino acids: CSARFQAAVGGRTYNEQFF.

The V gene is TRBV12-3 or TRBV12-4, the J gene TRBJ2-1; TCRdb designates TRBD2, a call that cannot be tested without DNA. The CDR3 has 16 amino acids. CDR3 amino acids: CASSFGTSGSYNEQFF.

This chain joins TRBV12-3 or TRBV12-4 and TRBJ2-4; without DNA, the TCRdb call of TRBD2 cannot be checked. The CDR3 sequence is 17 residues long. The CDR3 loop is CASSPRREDVAKNIQYF.

The chain combines TRBV5-5 with TRBJ2-1; TCRdb names TRBD2, which stays unverified in the absence of DNA. CDR1 SGHKS and CDR2 YYEKEE come from the germline V gene (reference sequence). This CDR3 is built from 12 residues. CDR3 loop: CASSGTSGGQFF.

V is TRBV7-3 and J is TRBJ2-2; no DNA is available, so the TRBD1 call from TCRdb remains unchecked. CDR1 and CDR2 from the germline V gene are SGHTA and FQGTGA. The CDR3 is 13 residues long. The CDR3 protein is CASSPGPTGELFF.

This chain uses TRBV29-1 with TRBJ2-3; TCRdb designates TRBD1, a call that cannot be tested without DNA. The CDR3 covers 14 residues. Germline assignment: CDR1 SQVTM and CDR2 ANQGSEA. The CDR3 sequence is CSASTGSPTDTQYF.

This chain links TRBV29-1 with TRBJ2-3. This CDR3 contains 11 residues. Germline V lookup: CDR1 SQVTM, CDR2 ANQGSEA. The CDR3 loop is CSVVSVARQYF.

The genes are TRBV3-1 and TRBJ1-4; TCRdb indicates TRBD1, and absent DNA this call remains unverified. The CDR3 has 15 amino acids. Germline V CDR1 and CDR2: LGHDT, YNNKEL (reference sequence). The CDR3 loop reads CASSQYQGVNEKLFF.

The chain couples TRBV7-9 to TRBJ1-2. Germline loops: CDR1 SEHNR, CDR2 FQNEAQ (reference sequence). The CDR3 length is 14 residues. CDR3 amino acids: CASSPSGGNYGYTF.

The genes are TRBV10-2 and TRBJ2-3; TCRdb's D call, TRBD2, is unchecked because there is no DNA. Looked up from germline, CDR1 is WSHSY and CDR2 is SAAADI. The CDR3 spans 15 residues. The CDR3 here is CASQTGLAPADTQYF.

This sequence joins TRBV29-1 and TRBJ2-7. The germline V gene encodes CDR1 SQVTM and CDR2 ANQGSEA. There are 13 residues in the CDR3. CDR3 amino acids: CSVFEPASYEQYF.

The rearrangement joins TRBV29-1 to TRBJ2-5; TCRdb proposes TRBD2, but this gene call is untestable without DNA. The germline V gene has CDR1 SQVTM and CDR2 ANQGSEA. This CDR3 contains 14 residues. The CDR3 spells CSVVGVRAGETQYF.

This CDR3 reads CASSWTGTAQETQYF. The V and J genes are TRBV5-5 and TRBJ2-5; as DNA is missing, the TRBD1 call by TCRdb cannot be tested. Germline V gene lookup returns CDR1 SGHKS and CDR2 YYEKEE (reference sequence). This CDR3 has 15 residues.

V usage is TRBV27 and J usage is TRBJ2-3. The CDR3 covers 15 residues. CDR1 MNHEY and CDR2 SMNVEV come from the germline V gene (reference sequence). The CDR3 here is CASSLFRSSTDTQYF.

The chain recombines TRBV10-3 with TRBJ1-1; TCRdb selects TRBD1, and the lack of DNA leaves this call unchecked. The CDR3 extends over 13 amino acids. Germline V lookup: CDR1 ENHRY, CDR2 SYGVKD. The CDR3 reads CAIGRQENTEAFF.

This rearrangement joins TRBV3-1 to TRBJ2-3; lacking DNA, the TRBD1 call made by TCRdb goes unchecked. Germline lookup yields CDR1 LGHDT and CDR2 YNNKEL (reference sequence). This CDR3 has 12 amino acids. The CDR3 is CASSQTGTGEYF.

The chain has TRBV10-3 and TRBJ2-1; as DNA is missing, the TRBD2 call by TCRdb cannot be tested. The CDR3 is 18 amino acids. Germline values: CDR1 ENHRY, CDR2 SYGVKD. CDR3 loop: CAISVGTSGSKGYNEQFF.

The rearrangement uses TRBV20-1 and TRBJ2-1; TCRdb designates TRBD2, a call that cannot be tested without DNA. In germline, CDR1 is DFQATT, CDR2 SNEGSKA (reference sequence). The CDR3 is 17 residues long. The CDR3 spells CSANRWPAGGDYNEQFF.

The rearrangement links TRBV6-2 or TRBV6-3 to TRBJ2-5; TCRdb's D call of TRBD1 is untestable without DNA. In germline, CDR1 is MNHEY, CDR2 SVGEGT. This CDR3 is built from 15 residues. The CDR3 sequence: CASSYRGQGRETQYF.

CDR3 sequence reads: CSARGKLAGVMYNEQFF. The chain combines TRBV20-1 with TRBJ2-1; the TRBD2 assignment by TCRdb is unverifiable without DNA. Germline loops: CDR1 DFQATT, CDR2 SNEGSKA (reference sequence). The CDR3 has 17 amino acids.

The chain links TRBV20-1 to TRBJ2-1; TCRdb proposes TRBD2, but this gene call is untestable without DNA. The CDR3 is made up of 13 amino acids. The germline V gene encodes CDR1 DFQATT and CDR2 SNEGSKA (reference sequence). CDR3 loop: CSASDGRPGEQFF.

The V call is TRBV3-1, the J call TRBJ1-1; absent DNA, TCRdb's TRBD1 call cannot be checked. Germline lookup yields CDR1 LGHDT and CDR2 YNNKEL (reference sequence). The CDR3 totals 14 residues. The CDR3 loop reads CASSQGQGYGEAFF. The complete variable domain, with remaining parts taken from reference TRBV3-1 and TRBJ1-1, reads DTAVSQTPKYLVTQMGNDKSIKCEQNLGHDTMYWYKQDSKKFLKIMFSYNNKELIINETVPNRFSPKSPDKAHLNLHINSLELGDSAVYFCASSQGQGYGEAFFGQGTRLTVV.

This chain uses TRBV7-2 with TRBJ2-3; checking the TCRdb D call of TRBD1 is not possible without DNA. Germline V gene data show CDR1 as SGHTA and CDR2 as FQGNSA. The CDR3 length is 14 residues. This CDR3 is CASSLVTKGVEQYF.

V usage is TRBV29-1 and J usage is TRBJ1-5; checking the TCRdb D call of TRBD1 is not possible without DNA. The germline CDR1 and CDR2 sequences are SQVTM and ANQGSEA. This CDR3 spans 13 amino acids. Here the CDR3 reads CSVNDRGLGPQHF.

The V gene is TRBV5-1, the J gene TRBJ2-3. CDR3 length: 14 amino acids. Per the germline V gene, CDR1 is SGHRS and CDR2 is YFSETQ. Here the CDR3 reads CASSLDTRSDTQYF.